Each of the 13 T cell receptor beta chains below was sequenced from the same sample in a study of post-analysis software for immune sequencing data. Regarding the study as a whole: About five TRBV segments (TRBV5-6, TRBV5-1 and TRBV20-1 among them) occurred more frequently in patients than in controls.

The TCR beta cDNA libraries carried unique molecular identifiers. TCRdb recomputed calls from the PCR reads with MiXCR, one row per CDR3 protein. The sample carries around 400,000 distinct CDR3 sequences, about 40% recorded once. These receptors are not linked to any known antigen. The specimen was blood. The receptors stem from a girl aged 2 to 10 with multiple sclerosis.

This clonotype appeared many times. V and J are TRBV6-1 and TRBJ1-2; 7 positions match TRBD1. V trimming: 6 bases; J trimming: 0 bases; junction bases outside the gene matches: 10. Germline V gives CDR1 MNHNS, CDR2 SASEGT. CDR3 length equals 16 residues. The CDR3 region has the DNA TGTGCCAGCAGGCACACGACAGGGTTAGCTAACTATGGCTACACCTTC. The encoded protein is CASRHTTGLANYGYTF.

There are a few counts of this clonotype. Compared with germline, one end of the junction differs, possibly owing to a read error. The chain uses TRBV6-5 and TRBJ2-5, with TRBD2 matching over 8 bases. The CDR3 totals 14 residues. CDR1 is MNHEY and CDR2 is SVGAGI in the germline V gene. CDR3 protein: CVSSLAGLRETQYF. In nucleotides, the CDR3 is TGTGTCAGCAGTTTAGCGGGGCTGCGGGAGACCCAGTACTTC.

V is TRBV20-1 and J is TRBJ2-2, with D unresolved. The CDR3 runs 9 residues. CDR1 is DFQATT, CDR2 SNEGSKA, per germline (reference sequence). V was trimmed by 8 bases and J by 8 bases, leaving 6 bases between them. CDR3 nucleotides: TGCAGTCAAACTGGGGAGCTGTTTTTT. This gives the protein CSQTGELFF.

This clonotype came up a few times. The gene calls are TRBV28 and TRBJ1-5, with a possible D match to TRBD1 (6 bases). There are 15 residues in the CDR3. Germline V CDR1 and CDR2: MDHEN, SYDVKM. Trimming stripped 8 bases from V and 5 bases from J, with 19 bases between. This chain's CDR3 is CASGPQGIGHQPQHF. Written as DNA, the CDR3 is TGTGCCAGCGGCCCACAGGGTATAGGGCATCAGCCCCAGCATTTT.

The J gene is TRBJ1-1, the V gene TRBV20-1, with TRBD1 matching over 9 bases. The length of the CDR3 is 15 residues. Per the germline V gene, CDR1 is DFQATT and CDR2 is SNEGSKA (reference sequence). Trimming removed 5 bases from V and 3 bases from J; junction bases left unmatched: 10. CDR3 DNA: TGCAGTGCTCCACACAGGGGGCATCGGGACACTGAAGCTTTCTTT. This codes for CSAPHRGHRDTEAFF.

A few counts support this clonotype. The rearrangement uses TRBV20-1 and TRBJ1-1; maybe TRBD1 (5 bases). Per the germline V gene, CDR1 is DFQATT and CDR2 is SNEGSKA (reference sequence). CDR3 size: 17 residues. Trimming cost V 0 bases and J 1 base, with 18 bases left between them. The CDR3, as DNA: TGCAGTGCTAGAGATGGGGTAGTTGGGGGGAGGAACACTGAAGCTTTCTTT. This gives the protein CSARDGVVGGRNTEAFF.

This rearrangement joins TRBV6-2 or TRBV6-3 to TRBJ2-1, with D uncertain. V lost 6 bases to trimming and J lost 14 bases, with 17 bases between them. Germline CDR1 and CDR2: MNHEY and SVGEGT. This CDR3 is 12 amino acids long. Written as DNA, the CDR3 is TGTGCCAGCAGGGGTCTACCCGGGTCGGAGTTCTTC. It translates to CASRGLPGSEFF.

The J gene is TRBJ1-2, the V gene TRBV6-5; D is perhaps TRBD1 (6 bases). The germline CDR1 and CDR2 sequences are MNHEY and SVGAGI. CDR3 size: 15 residues. V dropped 2 bases and J dropped 4 bases, with 14 bases sitting between them. The CDR3 DNA follows: TGTGCCAGCAGTTACCTGTACCGGGGGCGCTATGGCTACACCTTC. Amino acid sequence: CASSYLYRGRYGYTF.

This clonotype has only one observation. A much larger clone lies a single base off, so this may be a read error. This chain joins TRBV4-3 and TRBJ1-6; 7 nucleotides align to TRBD1. V trimming: 7 bases; J trimming: 7 bases; junction bases outside the gene matches: 7. The germline CDR1 and CDR2 sequences are LGHNA and YSLEER. The CDR3 extends over 14 amino acids. The CDR3 spells CASTPGQRNSPLHF. Here the CDR3 DNA reads TGCGCCAGCACCCCGGGACAGCGGAATTCACCCCTCCACTTT.

The chain recombines TRBV6-5 with TRBJ1-6; D gene uncertain. Looked up from germline, CDR1 is MNHEY and CDR2 is SVGAGI. The CDR3 loop spans 12 amino acids. V dropped 6 bases and J dropped 8 bases, with 8 bases sitting between them. CDR3 amino acids: CASRLGDSPLHF. The DNA for the CDR3 is TGTGCCAGCAGGCTCGGAGATTCACCCCTCCACTTT.

This CDR3 reads CASSLNGPNSPLHF. The CDR3 nucleotides are TGCGCCAGCAGCTTGAACGGACCAAATTCACCCCTCCACTTT. The chain is built from TRBV5-1 and TRBJ1-6, with D unresolved. The germline V gene encodes CDR1 SGHRS and CDR2 YFSETQ. This CDR3 contains 14 residues. Trimming left V 1 base short and J 7 bases short, with 9 bases between.

The chain recombines TRBV4-3 with TRBJ1-2; 7 nucleotides line up with TRBD1. The CDR3 is 14 residues long. V was pared by 2 bases and J by 8 bases, with 8 bases of the junction left unmatched. Germline lookup yields CDR1 LGHNA and CDR2 YSLEER. The CDR3 DNA is TGCGCCAGCAGCCAACCCGGGACAGCTTCCGGCTACACCTTC. Its protein product is CASSQPGTASGYTF.

This chain joins TRBV20-1 and TRBJ2-7, with 8 positions matching TRBD2. In germline, CDR1 is DFQATT, CDR2 SNEGSKA (reference sequence). J gave up 4 bases and V 3 bases, and 11 bases lay outside the gene matches. The CDR3 is made up of 15 amino acids. Here the CDR3 reads CSASKTGTSGYEQYF. CDR3 bases: TGCAGTGCTAGTAAGACCGGGACTAGTGGTTACGAGCAGTACTTC.